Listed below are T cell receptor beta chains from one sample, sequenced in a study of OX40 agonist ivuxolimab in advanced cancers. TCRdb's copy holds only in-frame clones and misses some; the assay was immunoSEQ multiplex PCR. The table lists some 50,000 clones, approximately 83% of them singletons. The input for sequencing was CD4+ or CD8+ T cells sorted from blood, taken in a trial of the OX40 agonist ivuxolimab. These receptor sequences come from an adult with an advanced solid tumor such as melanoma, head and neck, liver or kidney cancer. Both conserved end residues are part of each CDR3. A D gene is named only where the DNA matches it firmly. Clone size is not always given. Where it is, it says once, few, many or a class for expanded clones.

CASSRSDRGLGETQYF TGTGCCAGCAGCCGGTCGGACAGGGGGCTTGGGGAGACCCAGTACTTC TRBV4-2 TRBD1 TRBJ2-5 .
CASTREGPTYEQYF TGTGCCAGCACCAGGGAGGGGCCTACCTACGAGCAGTACTTC TRBV2 TRBD2 TRBJ2-7 .
CASSQIKGTVNEKLFF TGTGCCAGCAGTCAGATTAAAGGGACAGTAAATGAAAAACTGTTTTTT TRBV28 TRBD1 TRBJ1-4 once
CASSTRQDYGYTF TGTGCCAGTAGTACCCGACAGGACTATGGCTACACCTTC TRBV19 . TRBJ1-2 .
CASRERESFGEQFF TGTGCCAGCAGAGAGCGGGAGTCGTTCGGTGAGCAGTTCTTC TRBV2 TRBD2 TRBJ2-1 once
CASSLRPRGYSYNEQFF TGTGCCAGCAGCTTAAGGCCCCGGGGGTACTCCTACAATGAGCAGTTCTTC TRBV7-8 . TRBJ2-1 .
CASSRTGPISETQYF TGTGCCAGCAGTAGGACAGGTCCCATTAGCGAGACCCAGTACTTC TRBV28 TRBD1 TRBJ2-5 .
CASRPALGQGAYEQYF TGTGCCAGCAGGCCCGCCCTCGGACAGGGCGCCTACGAGCAGTACTTC TRBV14 TRBD1 TRBJ2-7 .
CASSPRRSQETQYF TGTGCCAGCAGCCCCCGGAGGTCCCAGGAGACCCAGTACTTC TRBV7-8 . TRBJ2-5 .
CASSLIGGEQYF TGTGCCAGCAGCTTAATCGGTGGAGAGCAGTACTTC TRBV7-9 . TRBJ2-7 .
CTSSLGWLAGGSAKNIQYF TGCACCAGCAGCCTTGGGTGGCTAGCGGGGGGATCAGCCAAAAACATTCAGTACTTC TRBV1 . TRBJ2-4 few
CASSSQGQGGEQYF TGTGCCAGCAGTTCACAAGGACAGGGGGGCGAGCAGTACTTC TRBV27 TRBD1 TRBJ2-7 .
CASSFWSGRGETQYF TGTGCCAGCAGTTTTTGGAGCGGGAGGGGGGAGACCCAGTACTTC TRBV28 TRBD2 TRBJ2-5 .
CASSPQRADTQYF TGTGCCAGCAGCCCCCAAAGGGCAGATACGCAGTATTTT TRBV9 . TRBJ2-3 .
CASSKTGTSGRYQETQYF TGTGCCAGCAGCAAAACCGGGACTAGCGGGAGGTACCAAGAGACCCAGTACTTC TRBV5-4 TRBD2 TRBJ2-5 .
CAIKGGGKANEQFF TGTGCCATCAAGGGAGGAGGAAAGGCAAATGAGCAGTTCTTC TRBV6-5 . TRBJ2-1 .
CASSRNIYNEQFF TGTGCCAGTAGTCGGAACATTTACAATGAGCAGTTCTTC TRBV19 . TRBJ2-1 .
CASSFNGGFEKLFF TGCGCCAGCAGCTTTAATGGGGGCTTCGAAAAACTGTTTTTT TRBV5-1 . TRBJ1-4 .
CASSLASGRNTDTQYF TGTGCCAGCAGTTTAGCTAGCGGGAGGAACACAGATACGCAGTATTTT TRBV9 TRBD2 TRBJ2-3 .
CASSPPFSTEAFF TGTGCCAGCAGTCCCCCCTTTAGCACTGAAGCTTTCTTT TRBV28 . TRBJ1-1 .
CASNPGTESYEQYF TGTGCCAGCAATCCCGGGACAGAGTCCTACGAGCAGTACTTC TRBV5-5 TRBD1 TRBJ2-7 .
CASSPPDRYQPQHF TGTGCCAGCAGCCCACCCGACAGATATCAGCCCCAGCATTTT TRBV28 . TRBJ1-5 .
CASSPTGATEAFF TGTGCCAGCAGCCCGACAGGGGCCACTGAAGCTTTCTTT TRBV6-6 TRBD1 TRBJ1-1 .
CASSRGDGTEAFF TGTGCCAGCAGCCGGGGGGACGGCACTGAAGCTTTCTTT TRBV9 . TRBJ1-1 .
CASSLPIGIPYEQYF TGTGCCAGCAGTTTACCCATAGGGATCCCCTACGAGCAGTACTTC TRBV28 . TRBJ2-7 .
CASSFEGGWNYGYTF TGCGCCAGCAGCTTTGAGGGTGGGTGGAACTATGGCTACACCTTC TRBV5-1 . TRBJ1-2 .
CASSAVTGVGDTGELFF TGTGCCAGCAGCGCGGTTACCGGGGTCGGCGACACCGGGGAGCTGTTTTTT TRBV9 . TRBJ2-2 few
CASSLQGAGELFF TGTGCCAGCAGCTTACAGGGTGCCGGGGAGCTGTTTTTT TRBV27 . TRBJ2-2 .
CASSYHLSGATYEQYF TGTGCCAGCAGCTACCACTTAAGCGGGGCCACTTACGAGCAGTACTTC TRBV7-8 TRBD2 TRBJ2-7 .
CASSSGGENIQYF TGTGCCAGCAGTTCCGGGGGCGAAAACATTCAGTACTTC TRBV2 . TRBJ2-4 .
CASSINYEQYF TGTGCCAGCAGTATTAACTACGAGCAGTACTTC TRBV6-5 . TRBJ2-7 .
CASSGASGSTDTQYF TGCGCCAGCAGCGGGGCTAGCGGGAGCACAGATACGCAGTATTTT TRBV5-1 TRBD2 TRBJ2-3 .
CASSWGKRRATDTQYF TGTGCCAGCAGTTGGGGGAAGCGGAGGGCAACAGATACGCAGTATTTT TRBV6-5 . TRBJ2-3 .
CASSGALLSPEAFF TGTGCCAGCAGTGGCGCCTTACTAAGCCCTGAAGCTTTCTTT TRBV27 . TRBJ1-1 .
CASRLHGKLFF TGTGCCAGCAGACTCCACGGAAAACTGTTTTTT TRBV2 . TRBJ1-4 .
CASSSGLYEQYF TGTGCCAGCTCATCGGGCCTCTACGAGCAGTACTTC TRBV18 . TRBJ2-7 .
CASARGYGANVLTF TGTGCCAGCGCGAGGGGTTATGGGGCCAACGTCCTGACTTTC TRBV6-4 . TRBJ2-6 once
CASSLAGRETQYF TGTGCCAGCAGCTTAGCAGGGAGAGAGACCCAGTACTTC TRBV7-9 . TRBJ2-5 once
CASSTKTGGQETQYF TGTGCCAGCAGCACTAAGACAGGGGGCCAGGAGACCCAGTACTTC TRBV4-2 TRBD1 TRBJ2-5 .
CASSQDTGVGEQYF TGTGCCAGCAGCCAAGATACCGGGGTCGGGGAGCAGTACTTC TRBV4-2 . TRBJ2-7 few
CASSPGRGVSGELFF TGTGCCAGTAGTCCAGGACGGGGGGTCTCCGGGGAGCTGTTTTTT TRBV19 TRBD2 TRBJ2-2 .
CASSQQGARTTGELFF TGTGCCAGCTCCCAACAGGGGGCCCGGACAACCGGGGAGCTGTTTTTT TRBV18 TRBD1 TRBJ2-2 .
CASRQTTGELFF TGTGCCAGCCGCCAGACTACCGGGGAGCTGTTTTTT TRBV11-2 . TRBJ2-2 few
CASSRSGSGYNEQFF TGTGCCAGCAGCCGTAGCGGGAGCGGCTACAATGAGCAGTTCTTC TRBV7-2 TRBD2 TRBJ2-1 .
CATSSQDRTFDTQYF TGTGCCACCAGCAGCCAGGACAGAACCTTCGATACGCAGTATTTT TRBV15 . TRBJ2-3 once
CAWSTGTPNQPQHF TGTGCCTGGAGTACCGGGACCCCCAATCAGCCCCAGCATTTT TRBV30 . TRBJ1-5 few
CASSLGSGTEAFF TGTGCCAGCAGCTTAGGGAGTGGGACTGAAGCTTTCTTT TRBV7-8 . TRBJ1-1 .
CASSDGGTYEQYF TGCGCCAGCAGTGACGGGGGTACCTACGAGCAGTACTTC TRBV10-1 . TRBJ2-7 .